The clone carrying this TCR beta chain was seen more than once but under ten times. Antigen specificity is unknown. These data belong to a study of blood T cells in healthy people across ages. General observations from the study: When one million T cells were used, diversity estimates were thought to be underestimates.

Sample-barcoded 5' priming and a J-beta primer mix drove a second PCR of 7 to 11 cycles. TCRdb processed the 5' RACE reads anew with MiXCR; each CDR3 protein has one entry. The sample holds over 450,000 distinct CDR3 sequences, 20% to 30% seen once. Germline CDR1 reads ENHRY; CDR2 reads SYGVKD. This CDR3 contains 13 residues. Trimming shortened V by 6 bases and J by 4 bases, and 10 bases separated the two germline ends. The data also belong to a second study, concerning T cells of mothers and their children. That report adds: Reverse transcription into cDNA received all extracted RNA, at approximately 1.4 ug per 15 ul.

The material sequenced was blood. The receptor was isolated from a boy between 5 and 17 years old in good health. J is TRBJ2-1 and V is TRBV10-3; D gene ambiguous. CDR3 region: CAIRTDDYNEQFF. In DNA form, the CDR3 reads TGTGCCATCAGAACGGACGATTACAATGAGCAGTTCTTC.